The 24 T cell receptor beta chains below come from one sample, sequenced in a study of blood T cell repertoires in COVID-19. This table comes from immunoSEQ multiplex PCR, and its TCRdb copy is limited to in-frame clones, with some not included. Counted here are around 110,000 clones, over 75% occurring once; the ten biggest clones make up about 5%. Material: peripheral blood. These receptors originate from a woman in her 70s with acute or convalescent COVID-19.

The gene calls are TRBV7-6 and TRBJ2-3, with 8 nucleotides matching TRBD2. Germline values: CDR1 SGHVS, CDR2 FNYEAQ. Losses at the gene ends were 3 bases for V and 13 bases for J; bases not matched to a gene: 9. This CDR3 has 13 amino acids. The CDR3 is CASSFPGTRMKYF. The CDR3 DNA follows: TGTGCCAGCAGCTTTCCCGGGACTAGAATGAAGTATTTT.

This chain links TRBV5-5 with TRBJ2-2, with D unresolved. The V gene's germline CDR1 is SGHKS and CDR2 YYEKEE (reference sequence). V was trimmed by 4 bases and J by 5 bases, leaving 21 bases between them. The CDR3 contains 17 residues. The CDR3 DNA reads as TGTGCCAGCAGCCGAGATTTCGGGTCCCTCCTGACCGGGGAGCTGTTTTTT. This encodes CASSRDFGSLLTGELFF.

The chain uses TRBV7-6 and TRBJ2-7; perhaps TRBD1 as D (7 bases). The CDR3 contains 13 residues. V was cut by 5 bases and J by 3 bases, with 11 bases left in between. Germline V gene data show CDR1 as SGHVS and CDR2 as FNYEAQ. CDR3: CASSRGTDYEQYF. CDR3 DNA sequence: TGTGCCAGCAGCCGGGGGACAGACTACGAGCAGTACTTC.

The genes are TRBV5-4 and TRBJ2-1; 8 bases map to TRBD2. The CDR3 covers 15 residues. Germline V gene lookup returns CDR1 SGHNT and CDR2 YYREEE (reference sequence). Losses at the gene ends were 6 bases for V and 8 bases for J; bases not matched to a gene: 13. The CDR3 sequence: CASNQAGVGLDEQFF. CDR3 bases: TGTGCCAGCAACCAAGCGGGGGTAGGTTTGGATGAGCAGTTCTTC.

V usage is TRBV6-2 or TRBV6-3 and J usage is TRBJ2-3, with 12 bases matching TRBD2. Germline V lookup: CDR1 MNHEY, CDR2 SVGEGT. With V trimmed by 5 bases and J by 2 bases, 11 bases remained unmatched. CDR3 length: 18 amino acids. This chain's CDR3 is CASSRSPGLAGLTDTQYF. In DNA, the CDR3 is TGTGCCAGCAGTCGCTCTCCCGGACTAGCGGGGCTCACAGATACGCAGTATTTT.

The chain uses TRBV3-1 (or the pseudogene TRBV3-2) and TRBJ2-2; possible D gene TRBD1, 6 bases. This CDR3 region has 15 residues. V was pared by 2 bases and J by 1 base, with 8 bases between. Germline lookup yields CDR1 LGHDT and CDR2 YNNKEL (reference sequence). This CDR3 reads CASSQLGQNTGELFF. The CDR3 nucleotides are TGTGCCAGCAGCCAACTGGGACAGAACACCGGGGAGCTGTTTTTT.

The chain links TRBV7-2 to TRBJ1-2, with 10 bases matching TRBD1. Trimming took 6 bases from V and 4 from J; bases not matched to a gene: 14. Germline CDR1 is SGHTA and CDR2 is FQGNSA. The CDR3 has 17 amino acids. The CDR3 spells CASSSFDRGRFSYGYTF. In DNA, the CDR3 is TGTGCCAGCAGTTCCTTCGACAGGGGGCGCTTTAGCTATGGCTACACCTTC.

The count of this clone is one. This chain uses TRBV10-3 with TRBJ1-1; 7 bases match TRBD1. In germline, CDR1 is ENHRY, CDR2 SYGVKD. With 0 bases clipped from V and 4 bases from J, the junction kept 8 bases outside the gene matches. This CDR3 is built from 16 residues. CDR3 region: CAISESGGGRSTEAFF. CDR3 nucleotide sequence: TGTGCCATCAGTGAGTCAGGAGGGGGCAGGAGCACTGAAGCTTTCTTT.

This clone was observed a few times. V is TRBV27 and J is TRBJ1-5, with a possible D match to TRBD1 (5 bases). Germline V gene lookup returns CDR1 MNHEY and CDR2 SMNVEV (reference sequence). The CDR3 length is 16 residues. Trimming took off 5 bases at V and 4 bases at J, with 18 bases between the two ends. The CDR3 DNA reads as TGTGCCAGCAGTAAGGATGGCCAGGGTGGTAATCAGCCCCAGCATTTT. Protein: CASSKDGQGGNQPQHF.

The rearrangement joins TRBV19 to TRBJ1-2; D remains unclear. Germline V CDR1 and CDR2: LNHDA, SQIVND (reference sequence). CDR3 length: 14 residues. V dropped 5 bases and J dropped 2 bases, with 12 bases sitting between them. The CDR3 nucleotides read TGTGCCAGTAGTTGGGCCGGGGAGAACTATGGCTACACCTTC. Its translation: CASSWAGENYGYTF.

The CDR3 DNA sequence: TGTGCCAGCAGCCCCGCTGGGCAGCACGAGCAGTACTTC. It is translated as CASSPAGQHEQYF. The rearrangement uses TRBV7-2 and TRBJ2-7; D uncertain. The germline V gene encodes CDR1 SGHTA and CDR2 FQGNSA. V dropped 5 bases and J dropped 5 bases, with 13 bases sitting between them. This CDR3 has 13 residues.

The sample holds a few counts of this clone. The chain has TRBV24-1 and TRBJ1-2; possibly TRBD1 for D (5 bases). Germline CDR1 KGHDR, CDR2 SFDVKD. The CDR3 has 12 residues. With 3 bases removed from V and 5 bases from J, the gap between germline ends came to 6 bases. This CDR3 is CATSDGGYGYTF. Here the CDR3 DNA reads TGTGCCACCAGTGATGGGGGGTATGGCTACACCTTC.

This clone was recorded only once. This chain uses TRBV30 with TRBJ1-5; D is unclear. The CDR3 has 14 amino acids. CDR1 GTSNPN and CDR2 SVGIG come from the germline V gene (reference sequence). Deletions cut 4 bases from V and 0 bases from J, with 10 bases between. In DNA, the CDR3 is TGTGCCTGGACAAGAGGTAATAGCAATCAGCCCCAGCATTTT. Its translation is CAWTRGNSNQPQHF.

The chain uses TRBV6-5 and TRBJ1-1, with 9 bases that match TRBD1. This CDR3 spans 14 amino acids. Germline assignment: CDR1 MNHEY and CDR2 SVGAGI. V trimming: 7 bases; J trimming: 4 bases; junction bases outside the gene matches: 7. DNA for the CDR3: TGTGCCAGCAAGGGGACAGGGACCGCCACTGAAGCTTTCTTT. It encodes CASKGTGTATEAFF.

The chain carries TRBV10-3 and TRBJ2-7, with TRBD2 identical over 8 bases. CDR1 is ENHRY, CDR2 SYGVKD, per germline. The CDR3 sequence is 12 residues long. With V trimmed by 2 bases and J by 6 bases, 0 bases remained unmatched. The chain's CDR3 is CAISEAGGEQYV. As DNA, the CDR3 is TGTGCCATCAGTGAGGCGGGGGGCGAGCAGTACGTC.

The chain recombines TRBV9 with TRBJ2-1; 13 bases fit TRBD2. The J segment lost 5 bases and the V segment lost 6 bases, leaving 14 bases of the junction unmatched. Germline values: CDR1 SGDLS, CDR2 YYNGEE. The CDR3 is 18 amino acids. Written as DNA, the CDR3 is TGTGCCAGCAATCGAGGTACTAGCGGGGGGGCAGGAAACAATGAGCAGTTCTTC. Protein: CASNRGTSGGAGNNEQFF.

The chain carries TRBV6-5 and TRBJ1-6; no clear D gene. CDR3 length: 13 residues. CDR1 is MNHEY, CDR2 SVGAGI, per germline. V shed 8 bases and J shed 0 bases, with 5 bases lying between them. CDR3 bases: TGTGCCAGCGGAGGCTCCTATAATTCACCCCTCCACTTT. It specifies CASGGSYNSPLHF.

This clone was seen once. The J gene is TRBJ1-6, the V gene TRBV11-2; weak D call: TRBD1 (6 bases). The V end was cut by 5 bases, the J end by 7 bases, with 9 bases between. CDR3 length equals 13 residues. From germline, CDR1 is SGHAT and CDR2 FQNNGV. The CDR3 DNA reads TGTGCCAGCAGCCTAGGACAGAATTCACCCCTCCACTTT. As protein: CASSLGQNSPLHF. Using reference TRBV11-2 and TRBJ1-6 for the parts outside the CDR3, the full variable domain is EAGVAQSPRYKIIEKRQSVAFWCNPISGHATLYWYQQILGQGPKLLIQFQNNGVVDDSQLPKDRFSAERLKGVDSTLKIQPAKLEDSAVYLCASSLGQNSPLHFGNGTRLTVT.

The rearrangement uses TRBV7-3 and TRBJ2-6, with D hard to call. Germline CDR1 and CDR2: SGHTA and FQGTGA. V gave up 8 bases and J gave up 4 bases, with 9 bases separating them. The CDR3 has 13 amino acids. The chain's CDR3 is CASRLGGANVLTF. CDR3 sequence (DNA): TGTGCCAGCCGCCTAGGCGGGGCCAACGTCCTGACTTTC. Looking up the rest from reference TRBV7-3 and TRBJ2-6 gives the full variable domain: GAGVSQTPSNKVTEKGKYVELRCDPISGHTALYWYRQSLGQGPEFLIYFQGTGAADDSGLPNDRFFAVRPEGSVSTLKIQRTERGDSAVYLCASRLGGANVLTFGAGSRLTVL.

The chain links TRBV7-9 to TRBJ2-3; 9 bases map to TRBD2. J gave up 0 bases and V 8 bases, and 6 bases lay outside the gene matches. Germline V gene lookup returns CDR1 SEHNR and CDR2 FQNEAQ (reference sequence). This CDR3 comprises 15 residues. This CDR3 is CASLPSGASTDTQYF. The CDR3 DNA is TGTGCCAGCTTACCTAGCGGGGCTAGCACAGATACGCAGTATTTT.

The chain is built from TRBV24-1 and TRBJ2-5, with 7 bases matching TRBD2. The CDR3 has 16 residues. CDR1 and CDR2 (germline): KGHDR, SFDVKD. Trimming cost V 5 bases and J 0 bases; bases outside gene matches: 8. CDR3: CATSAASGGYQETQYF. For the CDR3, the DNA is TGTGCCACCAGTGCGGCTAGCGGTGGGTACCAAGAGACCCAGTACTTC.

This clone is medium-sized by share. This chain joins TRBV18 and TRBJ1-1; a weak D match, TRBD1 (5 bases). The CDR3 totals 14 residues. V lost 3 bases, J lost 7 bases, and 15 bases lay in between. Germline CDR1 is KGHSH and CDR2 is LQKENI. CDR3 region: CASSPPGGKGEAFF. The CDR3 DNA sequence: TGTGCCAGCTCACCTCCGGGGGGAAAGGGTGAAGCTTTCTTT.

This clone showed up just once. The rearrangement uses TRBV2 and TRBJ2-2, with D unresolved. This CDR3 comprises 13 residues. V was shortened by 6 bases and J by 4 bases, with 9 bases between the two germline ends. In germline, CDR1 is SNHLY, CDR2 FYNNEI. This CDR3 reads CASRLGSTGELFF. The CDR3 nucleotides are TGTGCCAGCAGGTTGGGCAGCACCGGGGAGCTGTTTTTT.

The chain links TRBV6-6 to TRBJ2-7, with TRBD1 matching 9 bases. Per germline, CDR1 MNHNY and CDR2 SVGAGI (reference sequence). The length of the CDR3 is 14 residues. V lost 2 bases and J lost 5; bases outside the gene matches: 4. The DNA for the CDR3 is TGTGCCAGCAGTTACATGGACAGGGGACACGAGCAGTACTTC. Protein sequence: CASSYMDRGHEQYF.